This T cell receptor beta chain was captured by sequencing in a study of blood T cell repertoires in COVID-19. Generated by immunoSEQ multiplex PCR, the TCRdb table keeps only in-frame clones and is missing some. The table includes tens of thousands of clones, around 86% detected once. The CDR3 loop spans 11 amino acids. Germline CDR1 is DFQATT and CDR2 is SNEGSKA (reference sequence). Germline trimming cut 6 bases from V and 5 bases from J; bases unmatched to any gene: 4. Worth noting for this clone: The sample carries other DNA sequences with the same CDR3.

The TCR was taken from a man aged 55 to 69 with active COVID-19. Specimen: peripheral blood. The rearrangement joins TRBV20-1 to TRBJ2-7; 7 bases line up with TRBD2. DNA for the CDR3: TGCAGTGCGCGCGGACTAGACGAGCAGTACTTC. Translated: CSARGLDEQYF.